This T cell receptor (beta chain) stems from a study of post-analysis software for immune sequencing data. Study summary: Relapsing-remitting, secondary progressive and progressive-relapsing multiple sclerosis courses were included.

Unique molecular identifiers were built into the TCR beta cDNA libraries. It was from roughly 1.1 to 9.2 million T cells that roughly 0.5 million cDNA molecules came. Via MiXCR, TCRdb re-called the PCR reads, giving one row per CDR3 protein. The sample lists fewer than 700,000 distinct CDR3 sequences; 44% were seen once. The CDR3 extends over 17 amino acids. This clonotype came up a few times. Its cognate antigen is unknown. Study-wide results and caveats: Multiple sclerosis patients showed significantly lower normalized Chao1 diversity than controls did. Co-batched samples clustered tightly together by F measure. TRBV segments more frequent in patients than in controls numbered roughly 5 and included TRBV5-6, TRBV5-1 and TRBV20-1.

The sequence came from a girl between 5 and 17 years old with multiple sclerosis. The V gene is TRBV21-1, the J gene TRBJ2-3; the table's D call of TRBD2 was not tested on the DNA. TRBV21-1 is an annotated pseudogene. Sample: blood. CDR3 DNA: TGTGCCAGCAGCGAAAAAGTGGACGGGAGTTGCACAGATACGCAGTATTTT. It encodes CASSEKVDGSCTDTQYF.